This T cell receptor beta chain came from a study of T cell repertoires in cytomegalovirus infection. Study background: Public signatures in TCR beta pointed to CMV infection and matching HLA type.

TCRdb passed the reads through MiXCR, listing each CDR3 protein once. The repertoire holds about 230,000 distinct CDR3 sequences, with 22% as singletons. Trimming cost V 5 bases and J 5 bases, with 12 bases left between them. The germline V gene has CDR1 MDHEN and CDR2 SYDVKM. This CDR3 comprises 14 residues. The V call is TRBV28, the J call TRBJ1-4, with D perhaps TRBD1 (6 bases). The sequence derives from a human donor in good health (CMV status not recorded). Some clones in this sample may be carry-over from other donors' samples. The sequenced sample was CD8+ T cells from PBMCs. This chain's CDR3 is CASSGGGGNEKLFF. CDR3 nucleotides: TGTGCCAGCAGTGGAGGTGGGGGCAATGAAAAACTGTTTTTT. Using reference TRBV28 and TRBJ1-4 for the parts outside the CDR3, the full variable domain is DVKVTQSSRYLVKRTGEKVFLECVQDMDHENMFWYRQDPGLGLRLIYFSYDVKMKEKGDIPEGYSVSREKKERFSLILESASTNQTSMYLCASSGGGGNEKLFFGSGTQLSVL.